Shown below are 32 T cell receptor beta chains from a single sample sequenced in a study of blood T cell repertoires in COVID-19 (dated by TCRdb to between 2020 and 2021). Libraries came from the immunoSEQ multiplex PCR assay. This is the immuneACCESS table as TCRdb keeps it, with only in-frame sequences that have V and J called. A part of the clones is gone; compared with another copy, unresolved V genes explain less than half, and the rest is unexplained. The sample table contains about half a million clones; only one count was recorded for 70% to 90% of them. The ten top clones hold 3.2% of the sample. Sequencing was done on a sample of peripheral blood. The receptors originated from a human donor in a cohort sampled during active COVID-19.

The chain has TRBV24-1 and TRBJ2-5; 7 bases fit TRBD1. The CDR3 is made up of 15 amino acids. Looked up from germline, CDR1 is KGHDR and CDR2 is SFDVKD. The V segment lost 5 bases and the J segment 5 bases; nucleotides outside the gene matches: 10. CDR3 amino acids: CATSGPTGLRETQYF. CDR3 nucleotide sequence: TGTGCCACCAGTGGCCCGACAGGGTTGAGGGAGACCCAGTACTTC.

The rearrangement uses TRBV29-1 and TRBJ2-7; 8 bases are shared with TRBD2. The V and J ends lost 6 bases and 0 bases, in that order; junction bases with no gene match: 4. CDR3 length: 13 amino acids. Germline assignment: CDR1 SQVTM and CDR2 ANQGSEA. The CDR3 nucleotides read TGCAGCGTAGCCAGCGGGAGCTCCTACGAGCAGTACTTC. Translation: CSVASGSSYEQYF.

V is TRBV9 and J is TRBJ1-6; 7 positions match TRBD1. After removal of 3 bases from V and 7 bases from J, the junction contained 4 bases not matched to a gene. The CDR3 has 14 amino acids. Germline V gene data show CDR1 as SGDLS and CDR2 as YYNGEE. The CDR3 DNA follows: TGTGCCAGCAGCGCCCAGGGGGGAAATTCACCCCTCCACTTT. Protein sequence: CASSAQGGNSPLHF.

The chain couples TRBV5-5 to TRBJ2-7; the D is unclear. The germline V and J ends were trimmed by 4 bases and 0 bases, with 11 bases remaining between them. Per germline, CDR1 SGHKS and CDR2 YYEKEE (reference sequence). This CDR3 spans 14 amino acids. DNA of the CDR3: TGTGCCAGCAGCCGAGACTCATCCTCCTACGAGCAGTACTTC. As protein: CASSRDSSSYEQYF.

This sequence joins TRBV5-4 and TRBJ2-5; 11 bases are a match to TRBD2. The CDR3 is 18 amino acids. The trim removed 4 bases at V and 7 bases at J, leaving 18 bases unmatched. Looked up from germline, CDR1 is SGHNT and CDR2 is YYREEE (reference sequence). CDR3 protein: CASSDLAGGRGEVGTQYF. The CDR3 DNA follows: TGTGCCAGCAGCGACTTAGCGGGAGGGCGCGGGGAAGTAGGGACCCAGTACTTC.

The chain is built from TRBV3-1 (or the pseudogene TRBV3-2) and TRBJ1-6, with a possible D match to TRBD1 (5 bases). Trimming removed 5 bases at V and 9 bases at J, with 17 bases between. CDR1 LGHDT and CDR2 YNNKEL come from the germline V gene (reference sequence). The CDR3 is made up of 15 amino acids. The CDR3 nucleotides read TGTGCCAGCAGCAAAACAGGCGCGAAGGTTTCACCCCTCCACTTT. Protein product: CASSKTGAKVSPLHF.

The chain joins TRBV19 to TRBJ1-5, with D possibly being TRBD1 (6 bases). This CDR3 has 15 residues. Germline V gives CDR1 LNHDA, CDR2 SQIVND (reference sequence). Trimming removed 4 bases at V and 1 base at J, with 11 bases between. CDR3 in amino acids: CASSSQGLSNQPQHF. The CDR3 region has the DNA TGTGCCAGTAGTAGTCAGGGGTTGAGCAATCAGCCCCAGCATTTT.

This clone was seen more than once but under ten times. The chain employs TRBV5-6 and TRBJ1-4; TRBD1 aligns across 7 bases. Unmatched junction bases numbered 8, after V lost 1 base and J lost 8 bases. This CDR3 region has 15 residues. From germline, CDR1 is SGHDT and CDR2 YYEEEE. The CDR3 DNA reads TGTGCCAGCAGCTTGAGCACAGGGGTAAAGGAAAAACTGTTTTTT. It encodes CASSLSTGVKEKLFF.

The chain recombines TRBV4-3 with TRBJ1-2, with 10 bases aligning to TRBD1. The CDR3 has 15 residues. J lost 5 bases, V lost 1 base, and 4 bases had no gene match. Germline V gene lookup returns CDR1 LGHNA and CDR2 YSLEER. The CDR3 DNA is TGCGCCAGCAGCCAAGTGGGGACAGGGGCTTATGGCTACACCTTC. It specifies CASSQVGTGAYGYTF.

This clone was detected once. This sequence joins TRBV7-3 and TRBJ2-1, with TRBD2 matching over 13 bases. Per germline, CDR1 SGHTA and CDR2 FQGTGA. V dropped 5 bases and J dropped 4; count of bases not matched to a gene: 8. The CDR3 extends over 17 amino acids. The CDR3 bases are TGTGCCAGCAGCCGGACTAGCGGGGGACCAGCGTACAATGAGCAGTTCTTC. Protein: CASSRTSGGPAYNEQFF.

The CDR3 DNA reads as TGTGCCAGCAGTTACTCGATGGCCCCGGGACTAGCGGGAGGAGGGTCCTACGAGCAGTACTTC. This encodes CASSYSMAPGLAGGGSYEQYF. The chain recombines TRBV6-2 or TRBV6-3 with TRBJ2-7, with TRBD2 matching over 15 bases. Unmatched junction bases numbered 13, after V lost 0 bases and J lost 1 base. The germline V gene encodes CDR1 MNHEY and CDR2 SVGEGT. This CDR3 region has 21 residues.

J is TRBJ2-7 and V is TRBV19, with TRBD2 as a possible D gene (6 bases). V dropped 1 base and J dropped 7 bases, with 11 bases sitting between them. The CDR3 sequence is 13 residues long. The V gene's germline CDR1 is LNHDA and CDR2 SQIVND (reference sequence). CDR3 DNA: TGTGCCAGTAGTATAGGAAATAGCGGTGAGCAGTACTTC. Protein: CASSIGNSGEQYF.

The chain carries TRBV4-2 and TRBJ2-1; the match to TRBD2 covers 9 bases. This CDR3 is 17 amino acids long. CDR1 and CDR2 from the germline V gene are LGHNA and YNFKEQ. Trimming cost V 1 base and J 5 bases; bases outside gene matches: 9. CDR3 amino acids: CASSQVLAGIVDNEQFF. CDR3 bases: TGTGCCAGCAGCCAAGTGCTAGCGGGAATAGTGGACAATGAGCAGTTCTTC.

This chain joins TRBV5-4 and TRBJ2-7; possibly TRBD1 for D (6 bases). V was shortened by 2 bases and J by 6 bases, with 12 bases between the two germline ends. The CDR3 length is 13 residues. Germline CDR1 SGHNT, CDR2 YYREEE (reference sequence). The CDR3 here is CASSFSGVAEQYF. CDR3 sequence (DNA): TGTGCCAGCAGCTTTTCAGGGGTTGCCGAGCAGTACTTC.

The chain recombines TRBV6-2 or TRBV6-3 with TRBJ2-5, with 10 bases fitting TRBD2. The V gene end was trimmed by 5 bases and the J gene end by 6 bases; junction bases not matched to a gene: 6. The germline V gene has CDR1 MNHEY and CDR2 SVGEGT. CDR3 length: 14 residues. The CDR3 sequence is CASSLAGARKTQYF. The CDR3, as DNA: TGTGCCAGCAGTCTAGCGGGAGCCCGGAAGACCCAGTACTTC.

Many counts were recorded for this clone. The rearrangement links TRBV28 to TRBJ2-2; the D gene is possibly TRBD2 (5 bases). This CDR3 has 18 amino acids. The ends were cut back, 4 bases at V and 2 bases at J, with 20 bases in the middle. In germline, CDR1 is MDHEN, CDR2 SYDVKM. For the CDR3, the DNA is TGTGCCAGCAGTTCCTTCTGGCGAGGGCGGATCAACACCGGGGAGCTGTTTTTT. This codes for CASSSFWRGRINTGELFF.

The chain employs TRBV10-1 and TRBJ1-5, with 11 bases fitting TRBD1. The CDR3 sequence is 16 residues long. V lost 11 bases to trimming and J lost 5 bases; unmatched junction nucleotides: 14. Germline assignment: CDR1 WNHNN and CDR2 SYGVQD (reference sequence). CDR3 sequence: CASKPKGQGAYQPQHF. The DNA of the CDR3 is TGCGCCTCGAAACCGAAAGGACAGGGGGCTTATCAGCCCCAGCATTTT.

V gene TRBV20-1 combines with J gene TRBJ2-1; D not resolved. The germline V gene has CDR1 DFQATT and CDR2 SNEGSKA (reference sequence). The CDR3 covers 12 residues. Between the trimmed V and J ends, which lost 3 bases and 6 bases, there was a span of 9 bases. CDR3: CSASLIPNEQFF. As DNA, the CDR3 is TGCAGTGCTAGTCTTATCCCCAATGAGCAGTTCTTC.

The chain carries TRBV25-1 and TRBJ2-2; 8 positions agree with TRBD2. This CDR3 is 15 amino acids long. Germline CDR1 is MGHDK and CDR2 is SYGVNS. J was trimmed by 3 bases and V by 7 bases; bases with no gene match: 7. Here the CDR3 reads CASKPAGGDTGELFF. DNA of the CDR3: TGTGCCAGCAAGCCTGCGGGGGGCGACACCGGGGAGCTGTTTTTT. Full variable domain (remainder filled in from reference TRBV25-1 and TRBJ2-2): EADIYQTPRYLVIGTGKKITLECSQTMGHDKMYWYQQDPGMELHLIHYSYGVNSTEKGDLSSESTVSRIRTEHFPLTLESARPSHTSQYLCASKPAGGDTGELFFGEGSRLTVL.

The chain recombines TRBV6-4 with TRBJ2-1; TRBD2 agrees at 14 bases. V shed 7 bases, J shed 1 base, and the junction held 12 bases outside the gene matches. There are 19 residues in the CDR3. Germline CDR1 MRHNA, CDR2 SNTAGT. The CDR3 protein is CASTVSPGLAGVSYNEQFF. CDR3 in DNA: TGTGCCAGCACCGTATCTCCGGGACTAGCGGGAGTGTCCTACAATGAGCAGTTCTTC.

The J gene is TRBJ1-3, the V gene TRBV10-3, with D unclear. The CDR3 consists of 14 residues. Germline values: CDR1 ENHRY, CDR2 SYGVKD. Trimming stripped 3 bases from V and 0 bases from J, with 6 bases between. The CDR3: CAISDAYSGNTIYF. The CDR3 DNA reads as TGTGCCATCAGTGACGCGTACTCTGGAAACACCATATATTTT.

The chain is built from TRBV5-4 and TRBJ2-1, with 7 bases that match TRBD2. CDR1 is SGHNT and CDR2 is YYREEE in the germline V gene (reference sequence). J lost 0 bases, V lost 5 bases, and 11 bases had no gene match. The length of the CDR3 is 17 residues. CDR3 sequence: CASRRSLTSSSYNEQFF. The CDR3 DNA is TGTGCCAGCAGGAGGTCCTTGACTAGCAGCTCCTACAATGAGCAGTTCTTC. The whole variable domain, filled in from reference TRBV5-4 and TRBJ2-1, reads ETGVTQSPTHLIKTRGQQVTLRCSSQSGHNTVSWYQQALGQGPQFIFQYYREEENGRGNFPPRFSGLQFPNYSSELNVNALELDDSALYLCASRRSLTSSSYNEQFFGPGTRLTVL.

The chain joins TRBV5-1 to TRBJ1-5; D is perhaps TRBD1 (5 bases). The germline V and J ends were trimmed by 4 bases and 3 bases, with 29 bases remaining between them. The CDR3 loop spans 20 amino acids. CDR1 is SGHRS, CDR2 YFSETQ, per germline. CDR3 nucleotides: TGCGCCAGCAGCCTGAAACTCAGCAAATACAGGAGGGGAGACAATCAGCCCCAGCATTTT. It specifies CASSLKLSKYRRGDNQPQHF.

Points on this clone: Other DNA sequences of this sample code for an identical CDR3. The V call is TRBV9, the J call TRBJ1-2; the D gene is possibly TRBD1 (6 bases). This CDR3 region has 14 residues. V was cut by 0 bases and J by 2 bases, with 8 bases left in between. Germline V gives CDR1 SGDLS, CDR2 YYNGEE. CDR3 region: CASSVGDRNYGYTF. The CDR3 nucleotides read TGTGCCAGCAGCGTAGGCGACAGGAACTATGGCTACACCTTC. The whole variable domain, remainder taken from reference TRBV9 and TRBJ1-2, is DSGVTQTPKHLITATGQRVTLRCSPRSGDLSVYWYQQSLDQGLQFLIQYYNGEERAKGNILERFSAQQFPDLHSELNLSSLELGDSALYFCASSVGDRNYGYTFGSGTRLTVV.

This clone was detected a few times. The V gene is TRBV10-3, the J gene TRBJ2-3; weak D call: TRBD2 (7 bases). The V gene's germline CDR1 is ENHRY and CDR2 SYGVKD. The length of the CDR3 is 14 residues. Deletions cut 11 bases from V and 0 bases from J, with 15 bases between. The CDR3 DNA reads TGTGCCTCCCAAGGGGGGGGTAGCACAGATACGCAGTATTTT. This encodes CASQGGGSTDTQYF.

DNA of the CDR3: TGTGCCAGCAGTTTATCAGCAGGGGAATTCTACGAGCAGTACTTC. This encodes CASSLSAGEFYEQYF. This rearrangement joins TRBV28 to TRBJ2-7; a possible D gene is TRBD1 (6 bases). The CDR3 extends over 15 amino acids. The V end lost 1 base, the J end lost 3 bases, and 13 bases lay between the germline ends. Germline CDR1 reads MDHEN; CDR2 reads SYDVKM.

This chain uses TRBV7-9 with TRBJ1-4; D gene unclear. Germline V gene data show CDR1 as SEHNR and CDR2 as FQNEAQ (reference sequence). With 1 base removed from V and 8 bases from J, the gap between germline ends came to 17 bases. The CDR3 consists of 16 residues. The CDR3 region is CASSLGVGRVKEKLFF. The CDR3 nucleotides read TGTGCCAGCAGCTTAGGCGTTGGGAGGGTGAAGGAAAAACTGTTTTTT.

The CDR3 DNA reads as TGTGCCAGTAGTATAAGGACAGGCGGAACTGAAGCTTTCTTT. This encodes CASSIRTGGTEAFF. The chain couples TRBV19 to TRBJ1-1; 7 bases are shared with TRBD1. Trimming at V came to 2 bases and at J to 5 bases, leaving 5 bases not matched to a gene. Germline assignment: CDR1 LNHDA and CDR2 SQIVND (reference sequence). The CDR3 sequence is 14 residues long.

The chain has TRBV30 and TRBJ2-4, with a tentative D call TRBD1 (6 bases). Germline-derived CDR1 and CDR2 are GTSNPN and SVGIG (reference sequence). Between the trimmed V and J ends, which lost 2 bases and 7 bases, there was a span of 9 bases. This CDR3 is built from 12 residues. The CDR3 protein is CAWSNRDNIQYF. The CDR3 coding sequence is TGTGCCTGGAGTAACAGGGACAACATTCAGTACTTC. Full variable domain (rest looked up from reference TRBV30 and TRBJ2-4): SQTIHQWPATLVQPVGSPLSLECTVEGTSNPNLYWYRQAAGRGLQLLFYSVGIGQISSEVPQNLSASRPQDRQFILSSKKLLLSDSGFYLCAWSNRDNIQYFGAGTRLSVL.

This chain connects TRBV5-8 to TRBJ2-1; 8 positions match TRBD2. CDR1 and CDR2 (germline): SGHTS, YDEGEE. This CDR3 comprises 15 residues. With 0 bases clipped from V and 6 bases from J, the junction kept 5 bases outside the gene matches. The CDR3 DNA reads TGTGCCAGCAGCTTGGCGATAGCGGGGATCAATGAGCAGTTCTTC. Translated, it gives CASSLAIAGINEQFF.

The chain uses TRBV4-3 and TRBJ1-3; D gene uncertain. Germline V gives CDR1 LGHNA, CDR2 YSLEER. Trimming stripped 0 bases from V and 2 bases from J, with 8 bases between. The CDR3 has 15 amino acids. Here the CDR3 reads CASSQEGGPGNTIYF. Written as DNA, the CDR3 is TGCGCCAGCAGCCAAGAGGGAGGGCCTGGAAACACCATATATTTT.

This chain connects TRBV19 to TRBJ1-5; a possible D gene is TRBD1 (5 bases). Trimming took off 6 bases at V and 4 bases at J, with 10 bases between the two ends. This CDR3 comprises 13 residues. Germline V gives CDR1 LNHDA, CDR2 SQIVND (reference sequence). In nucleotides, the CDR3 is TGTGCCAGTAGACCCAGGGAAAATCAGCCCCAGCATTTT. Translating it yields CASRPRENQPQHF.